Presented here are 18 T cell receptor beta chains from one specimen sequenced in a study of blood T cell repertoires in COVID-19. Sequenced by immunoSEQ multiplex PCR; TCRdb stores in-frame clones only, minus some. The repertoire holds some 390,000 clones, with more than 80% as singletons. The sequenced material came from PBMCs or T cells enriched from blood (not recorded which). These receptors came from a man between 25 and 39 years old who had recovered from COVID-19.

Concerning this clone: The identical CDR3 is also encoded by other nucleotide sequences in the sample. The rearrangement uses TRBV11-2 and TRBJ2-7; 10 positions match TRBD1. There are 15 residues in the CDR3. V shed 1 base, J shed 1 base, and the junction held 1 base outside the gene matches. Per the germline V gene, CDR1 is SGHAT and CDR2 is FQNNGV. The CDR3: CASSLGTGGSYEQYF. The CDR3 nucleotides read TGTGCCAGCAGCTTAGGGACAGGGGGATCCTACGAGCAGTACTTC.

The chain uses TRBV10-2 and TRBJ2-3; 9 nucleotides line up with TRBD2. Germline V gives CDR1 WSHSY, CDR2 SAAADI. With V trimmed by 6 bases and J by 0 bases, 4 bases remained unmatched. CDR3 length: 15 residues. CDR3 sequence reads: CASSLLAGSTDTQYF. The CDR3 nucleotides read TGCGCCAGCAGCTTGCTAGCGGGGAGCACAGATACGCAGTATTTT.

CDR3 amino acids: CASSLQGNQPQHF. CDR3 coding DNA: TGTGCCAGCAGCTTACAGGGAAATCAGCCCCAGCATTTT. The chain links TRBV5-6 to TRBJ1-5, with D perhaps matching TRBD1 (6 bases). The CDR3 is 13 amino acids. Trimming pared 2 bases from V and 4 bases from J, leaving 7 bases between. Germline CDR1 SGHDT, CDR2 YYEEEE. Using reference TRBV5-6 and TRBJ1-5 for the parts outside the CDR3, the full variable domain is DAGVTQSPTHLIKTRGQQVTLRCSPKSGHDTVSWYQQALGQGPQFIFQYYEEEERQRGNFPDRFSGHQFPNYSSELNVNALLLGDSALYLCASSLQGNQPQHFGDGTRLSIL.

This sequence joins TRBV27 and TRBJ2-2; the match to TRBD2 covers 15 bases. CDR1 MNHEY and CDR2 SMNVEV come from the germline V gene (reference sequence). V lost 6 bases to trimming and J lost 0 bases; unmatched junction nucleotides: 5. The CDR3 length is 18 residues. CDR3 nucleotides: TGTGCCAGCAGCGGACTAGCGGGAGGGCCCTCGAACACCGGGGAGCTGTTTTTT. Its protein product is CASSGLAGGPSNTGELFF.

The gene calls are TRBV6-5 and TRBJ1-4; perhaps TRBD1 as D (5 bases). Looked up from germline, CDR1 is MNHEY and CDR2 is SVGAGI. The V end lost 6 bases, the J end lost 0 bases, and 8 bases lay between the germline ends. CDR3 size: 14 residues. The CDR3 DNA reads as TGTGCCAGCAGCAGACAGACAACTAATGAAAAACTGTTTTTT. As protein: CASSRQTTNEKLFF.

This clone was seen more than once but under ten times. The chain carries TRBV19 and TRBJ1-2, with D possibly matching TRBD1 (6 bases). V lost 3 bases and J lost 2, with 13 bases in between. The germline V gene encodes CDR1 LNHDA and CDR2 SQIVND (reference sequence). The CDR3 spans 15 residues. In DNA form, the CDR3 reads TGTGCCAGTAGTATCTCGACAGGCGTAAACTATGGCTACACCTTC. It encodes CASSISTGVNYGYTF.

Regarding this clone: Mismatch with germline at one junction end may stem from a read error. The chain has TRBV5-3 and TRBJ2-7, with D possibly TRBD2 on 6 matching bases. TRBV5-3 is given ORF status, its function remaining uncertain. There are 15 residues in the CDR3. In DNA form, the CDR3 reads TGTGTCAGAAGCTTAGCGGAAACTTCCTCCTACGAGCAGTACTTC. Translated: CVRSLAETSSYEQYF.

The count of this clone is one. The rearrangement joins TRBV15 to TRBJ1-6, with TRBD1 matching 7 bases. This CDR3 is 13 amino acids long. V dropped 7 bases and J dropped 16; count of bases not matched to a gene: 13. Germline V lookup: CDR1 LNHNV, CDR2 YYDKDF (reference sequence). The CDR3 protein is CATKPPEGAQLHF. The CDR3 DNA reads as TGTGCCACCAAACCACCAGAGGGGGCCCAACTCCACTTT.

The J gene is TRBJ1-2, the V gene TRBV5-5; 7 bases line up with TRBD1. The CDR3 covers 14 residues. The ends lost 5 bases at V and 3 bases at J; junction bases unmatched: 7. Germline loops: CDR1 SGHKS, CDR2 YYEKEE (reference sequence). The DNA of the CDR3 is TGTGCCAGCAGAGATGCCGGGACAGACTATGGCTACACCTTC. This translates into CASRDAGTDYGYTF.

As regards this clone: Relative to the germline gene, one junction end is altered; a read error may explain this. This chain links TRBV2 with TRBJ2-3, with D unresolved. Germline V gene sequence: CDR1 SNHLY, CDR2 FYNNEI. This CDR3 region has 10 residues. The CDR3 DNA reads TGTGCCAGCAGCAGAGATACGCAGTATTTT. Translated: CASSRDTQYF.

V gene TRBV6-5 combines with J gene TRBJ2-7; 11 bases are a match to TRBD2. In germline, CDR1 is MNHEY, CDR2 SVGAGI. The CDR3 loop spans 15 amino acids. The ends lost 0 bases at V and 4 bases at J; junction bases unmatched: 2. The CDR3: CASSYSGTSGYEQYF. CDR3 DNA sequence: TGTGCCAGCAGTTACTCCGGGACTAGCGGATACGAGCAGTACTTC.

The count of this clone is one. The V gene is TRBV18, the J gene TRBJ1-1; D possibly corresponds to TRBD1 (6 bases). Germline CDR1 and CDR2: KGHSH and LQKENI. Trimming shortened V by 5 bases and J by 1 base, and 11 bases separated the two germline ends. The CDR3 totals 14 residues. For the CDR3, the DNA is TGTGCCAGCTCAGGTGGGACACCGAACACTGAAGCTTTCTTT. This codes for CASSGGTPNTEAFF.

This chain connects TRBV10-3 to TRBJ2-7, with 10 bases fitting TRBD1. Per the germline V gene, CDR1 is ENHRY and CDR2 is SYGVKD. The CDR3 loop spans 13 amino acids. The J segment lost 3 bases and the V segment lost 11 bases, leaving 7 bases of the junction unmatched. The CDR3 loop reads CAAEGTGDYEQYF. The CDR3 nucleotides are TGTGCCGCTGAGGGGACAGGGGACTACGAGCAGTACTTC.

The rearrangement joins TRBV6-5 to TRBJ2-7, with TRBD2 matching over 9 bases. The CDR3 consists of 14 residues. Germline trimming cut 6 bases from V and 7 bases from J; bases unmatched to any gene: 10. Germline V gene data show CDR1 as MNHEY and CDR2 as SVGAGI. The chain's CDR3 is CASSKAGGPQEQYF. As DNA, the CDR3 is TGTGCCAGCAGCAAGGCGGGAGGGCCTCAGGAGCAGTACTTC.

The V and J genes are TRBV7-2 and TRBJ1-1; D gene uncertain. The V end lost 6 bases, the J end lost 1 base, and 18 bases lay between the germline ends. Germline V CDR1 and CDR2: SGHTA, FQGNSA. This CDR3 spans 16 amino acids. The CDR3 loop reads CASSLIGRGKNTEAFF. The CDR3 DNA reads TGTGCCAGCAGTCTTATAGGTCGGGGAAAGAACACTGAAGCTTTCTTT.

The chain has TRBV27 and TRBJ1-5, with TRBD1 as a possible D gene (5 bases). The length of the CDR3 is 13 residues. Trimming took 6 bases from V and 3 from J, leaving 9 bases between them. Germline CDR1 MNHEY, CDR2 SMNVEV (reference sequence). In DNA, the CDR3 is TGTGCCAGCAGCCGACAGTCCAATCAGCCCCAGCATTTT. Translated: CASSRQSNQPQHF.

The sample holds a few counts of this clone. The J gene is TRBJ1-2, the V gene TRBV5-1; no clear D gene. CDR1 and CDR2 (germline): SGHRS, YFSETQ. V dropped 5 bases and J dropped 8 bases, with 13 bases sitting between them. The length of the CDR3 is 12 residues. The CDR3 sequence: CASSSRGVGYTF. The CDR3 DNA reads as TGCGCCAGCAGTTCAAGAGGAGTGGGCTACACCTTC.

The rearrangement links TRBV28 to TRBJ2-1; tentatively, D is TRBD2 (5 bases). The CDR3 runs 15 residues. Trimming stripped 7 bases from V and 9 bases from J, with 22 bases between. Germline values: CDR1 MDHEN, CDR2 SYDVKM. CDR3 DNA: TGTGCCAGCATCCCGGTGGCTAGCTTTCAGGTTGAGCAGTTCTTC. This encodes CASIPVASFQVEQFF.